These 21 T cell receptor beta chains originate from one sample sequenced in a study of cytomegalovirus exposure and HLA in healthy donors. Primers for the PCR totalled 60 Vbeta and 13 Jbeta. Measured with immunoSEQ multiplex PCR; TCRdb has only the in-frame clones, and not every one. The repertoire consists of about 170,000 clones, with around 74% occurring once and the leading ten covering 2% to 2.5%. Sequencing used PBMCs. The origin of the receptors is a female donor in good health and CMV-seronegative.

On this clone: Other DNA sequences from this sample encode an identical CDR3 as well. The chain combines TRBV9 with TRBJ1-1; D unresolved. V was pared by 1 base and J by 1 base, with 5 bases between. CDR1 is SGDLS and CDR2 is YYNGEE in the germline V gene. This CDR3 has 13 amino acids. This chain's CDR3 is CASSVSGNTEAFF. The CDR3 region has the DNA TGTGCCAGCAGCGTATCCGGGAACACTGAAGCTTTCTTT.

The CDR3 DNA sequence: TGTGCCAGCAGTGATAACAGAAACTACGAGCAGTACTTC. This translates into CASSDNRNYEQYF. The V call is TRBV2, the J call TRBJ2-7, with D uncertain. Germline loops: CDR1 SNHLY, CDR2 FYNNEI. CDR3 length equals 13 residues. V dropped 3 bases and J dropped 3 bases, with 9 bases sitting between them.

This chain uses TRBV5-1 with TRBJ2-1; the D is unclear. V lost 7 bases and J 3 bases, leaving 14 bases between the germline ends. The CDR3 has 14 residues. From germline, CDR1 is SGHRS and CDR2 YFSETQ. The CDR3 is CASGTATSYNEQFF. DNA of the CDR3: TGCGCCAGCGGTACAGCTACAAGCTACAATGAGCAGTTCTTC.

This clone was seen a handful of times. This chain links TRBV5-4 with TRBJ2-3, with D unresolved. Trimming removed 3 bases from V and 1 base from J, with 9 bases in between. CDR3 length equals 14 residues. The V gene's germline CDR1 is SGHNT and CDR2 YYREEE (reference sequence). The CDR3 DNA reads as TGTGCCAGCAGCTCCCCGACTGGCACAGATACGCAGTATTTT. Residues: CASSSPTGTDTQYF.

V usage is TRBV7-2 and J usage is TRBJ1-2, with D uncertain. The CDR3 has 12 amino acids. CDR1 SGHTA and CDR2 FQGNSA come from the germline V gene. Trimming pared 5 bases from V and 5 bases from J, leaving 9 bases between. Written as DNA, the CDR3 is TGTGCCAGCAGCCAGACTGATTATGGCTACACCTTC. Translation: CASSQTDYGYTF. The full variable domain, with the rest looked up from reference TRBV7-2 and TRBJ1-2, is GAGVSQSPSNKVTEKGKDVELRCDPISGHTALYWYRQSLGQGLEFLIYFQGNSAPDKSGLPSDRFSAERTGGSVSTLTIQRTQQEDSAVYLCASSQTDYGYTFGSGTRLTVV.

The chain is built from TRBV12-5 and TRBJ1-1; 9 bases fit TRBD1. J was trimmed by 1 base and V by 3 bases; bases with no gene match: 12. The CDR3 contains 18 residues. From germline, CDR1 is LGHNT and CDR2 FRNRAP. The CDR3 DNA is TGTGCTAGTGGTTTCTCCCCCGGGACAGGGTACGGGAACACTGAAGCTTTCTTT. This sequence encodes CASGFSPGTGYGNTEAFF.

The genes are TRBV7-9 and TRBJ1-1, with D perhaps matching TRBD1 (5 bases). CDR1 SEHNR and CDR2 FQNEAQ come from the germline V gene (reference sequence). V shed 5 bases and J shed 11 bases, with 24 bases lying between them. This CDR3 is 15 amino acids long. The CDR3 DNA sequence: TGTGCCAGCAGCCCTCCCTCCGGGGGTAGGCGAGAGGCTTTCTTT. Translated, it gives CASSPPSGGRREAFF.

This clone has ten or more counts. V and J are TRBV7-2 and TRBJ1-2, with D possibly being TRBD1 (6 bases). The CDR3 has 14 residues. Looked up from germline, CDR1 is SGHTA and CDR2 is FQGNSA. Trimming stripped 5 bases from V and 4 bases from J, with 14 bases between. Here the CDR3 DNA reads TGTGCCAGCAGCAGGGGGACGTTCTCCTATGGCTACACCTTC. It encodes CASSRGTFSYGYTF.

This clone came up many times. This chain connects TRBV5-4 to TRBJ2-6; no definite D call. V lost 4 bases, J lost 1 base, and 12 bases lay in between. The CDR3 consists of 16 residues. The germline V gene encodes CDR1 SGHNT and CDR2 YYREEE (reference sequence). The CDR3 nucleotides read TGTGCCAGCAGCCCAGTCTCAGCGTCTGGGGCCAACGTCCTGACTTTC. It codes for CASSPVSASGANVLTF.

The chain uses TRBV9 and TRBJ2-7; 10 nucleotides line up with TRBD2. V trimming: 2 bases; J trimming: 4 bases; junction bases outside the gene matches: 6. The CDR3 totals 15 residues. Germline V gene lookup returns CDR1 SGDLS and CDR2 YYNGEE. This CDR3 reads CASSVASGSRYEQYF. CDR3 DNA sequence: TGTGCCAGCAGCGTGGCTAGCGGGAGCAGGTACGAGCAGTACTTC.

This clone was found a few times. The CDR3 protein is CASSLQGQGGPEAFF. The CDR3, as DNA: TGTGCCAGCAGCTTACAGGGACAGGGGGGGCCCGAGGCTTTCTTT. The chain joins TRBV7-9 to TRBJ1-1; TRBD1 matches 11 bases. The junction had 10 bases not matched to a gene; V was cut back by 2 bases and J by 11 bases. The CDR3 has 15 residues. From germline, CDR1 is SEHNR and CDR2 FQNEAQ (reference sequence).

The chain recombines TRBV6-5 with TRBJ2-7; perhaps TRBD2 as D (5 bases). V gave up 0 bases and J gave up 5 bases, with 14 bases separating them. Germline CDR1 reads MNHEY; CDR2 reads SVGAGI. This CDR3 is 15 amino acids long. CDR3 nucleotide sequence: TGTGCCAGCAGTTACTCGGCCCCCCCGGGGAACGAGCAGTACTTC. This sequence encodes CASSYSAPPGNEQYF.

In this sample, this clone turned up a few times. The chain links TRBV18 to TRBJ1-4; no clear D. Germline assignment: CDR1 KGHSH and CDR2 LQKENI. The CDR3 loop spans 14 amino acids. Between the trimmed V and J ends, which lost 6 bases and 6 bases, there was a span of 14 bases. The CDR3 protein is CASSAGASDEKLFF. In nucleotides, the CDR3 is TGTGCCAGCTCGGCGGGCGCATCAGATGAAAAACTGTTTTTT. Full variable domain (outside the CDR3, taken from reference TRBV18 and TRBJ1-4): NAGVMQNPRHLVRRRGQEARLRCSPMKGHSHVYWYRQLPEEGLKFMVYLQKENIIDESGMPKERFSAEFPKEGPSILRIQQVVRGDSAAYFCASSAGASDEKLFFGSGTQLSVL.

As concerns this clone: Other nucleotide sequences from this sample produce the same CDR3. J is TRBJ2-2 and V is TRBV9; D is ambiguous. This CDR3 has 16 amino acids. From germline, CDR1 is SGDLS and CDR2 YYNGEE. V lost 0 bases and J lost 2, with 11 bases in between. For the CDR3, the DNA is TGTGCCAGCAGCGTAGGGGCAGACCCAAACACCGGGGAGCTGTTTTTT. It encodes CASSVGADPNTGELFF.

This chain connects TRBV27 to TRBJ2-1; the match to TRBD2 covers 13 bases. The CDR3 runs 17 residues. Germline CDR1 and CDR2: MNHEY and SMNVEV (reference sequence). The junction had 8 bases not matched to a gene; V was cut back by 5 bases and J by 4 bases. The CDR3 spells CASSPWTSGGPYNEQFF. The DNA of the CDR3 is TGTGCCAGCAGTCCATGGACTAGCGGGGGCCCTTACAATGAGCAGTTCTTC.

The rearrangement joins TRBV20-1 to TRBJ1-1, with unresolved D. This CDR3 contains 10 residues. V lost 2 bases, J lost 7 bases, and 5 bases lay in between. Germline values: CDR1 DFQATT, CDR2 SNEGSKA (reference sequence). The CDR3 coding sequence is TGCAGTGCTAGAACGGTTGAAGCTTTCTTT. Translating it yields CSARTVEAFF.

The chain is built from TRBV9 and TRBJ1-2; 8 nucleotides agree with TRBD1. The germline V gene has CDR1 SGDLS and CDR2 YYNGEE. Trimming at V came to 2 bases and at J to 4 bases, leaving 4 bases not matched to a gene. The CDR3 length is 14 residues. The CDR3 loop is CASSVDRGSYGYTF. The CDR3 DNA sequence: TGTGCCAGCAGCGTTGACAGGGGATCCTATGGCTACACCTTC. Looking up the rest from reference TRBV9 and TRBJ1-2 gives the full variable domain: DSGVTQTPKHLITATGQRVTLRCSPRSGDLSVYWYQQSLDQGLQFLIQYYNGEERAKGNILERFSAQQFPDLHSELNLSSLELGDSALYFCASSVDRGSYGYTFGSGTRLTVV.

This clone was seen only once. This chain links TRBV11-2 with TRBJ1-2; possible D gene TRBD1, 6 bases. The germline CDR1 and CDR2 sequences are SGHAT and FQNNGV. The V gene lost 4 bases and the J gene lost 14 bases, with 17 bases spanning the gap. The CDR3 extends over 12 amino acids. CDR3 in DNA: TGTGCCAGCAGCTCACCGGACAGAAGAGTAACCTTC. As protein: CASSSPDRRVTF.

This chain links TRBV19 with TRBJ2-7, with 10 bases identical to TRBD1. CDR1 is LNHDA, CDR2 SQIVND, per germline (reference sequence). V lost 5 bases, J lost 4 bases, and 11 bases stayed unmatched. This CDR3 region has 16 residues. This chain's CDR3 is CASSAGVGTGAYEQYF. The CDR3 nucleotides read TGTGCCAGTAGTGCCGGAGTCGGGACAGGGGCGTACGAGCAGTACTTC.

V and J are TRBV5-1 and TRBJ2-2; perhaps TRBD1 as D (6 bases). The germline V and J ends were trimmed by 3 bases and 0 bases, with 12 bases remaining between them. Germline loops: CDR1 SGHRS, CDR2 YFSETQ. This CDR3 is built from 16 residues. The CDR3 coding sequence is TGCGCCAGCAGCTCAGAGTGGACAGCGAACACCGGGGAGCTGTTTTTT. Amino acids: CASSSEWTANTGELFF.

The chain is built from TRBV10-3 and TRBJ1-6; TRBD1 aligns across 9 bases. With V trimmed by 6 bases and J by 9 bases, 9 bases remained unmatched. Germline CDR1 is ENHRY and CDR2 is SYGVKD. The CDR3 is 15 residues long. The CDR3 sequence: CAISRDRVGVSPLHF. CDR3 DNA sequence: TGTGCCATCAGCCGGGACAGGGTTGGGGTTTCACCCCTCCACTTT.